The next 21 T cell receptor beta chains were all read from a single sample in a study of CD8 T cells in ankylosing spondylitis. Using its own MiXCR run on the 5' RACE reads, TCRdb lists one record per CDR3 protein. The sample comprises 200,000 to 250,000 distinct CDR3 sequences, about 26% of which are singletons, and less than 8.5% rests with the top ten. The material sequenced was blood, either unsorted or a sorted T cell fraction (not recorded which). The receptor set was obtained from a male donor with ankylosing spondylitis or in good health (not recorded which).

Ten or more counts support this clonotype. The rearrangement links TRBV12-3 or TRBV12-4 to TRBJ1-1; D may be TRBD1 (6 bases). This CDR3 has 15 residues. Trimming took 6 bases from V and 4 from J, leaving 18 bases between them. CDR3 region: CASSSTYRERTEAFF. The DNA of the CDR3 is TGTGCCAGCAGCTCAACCTACAGGGAACGCACTGAAGCTTTCTTT.

V and J are TRBV7-2 and TRBJ2-5; a weak D match, TRBD2 (7 bases). The CDR3 totals 15 residues. Germline V gene lookup returns CDR1 SGHTA and CDR2 FQGNSA. V lost 3 bases and J 4 bases, leaving 15 bases between the germline ends. The DNA of the CDR3 is TGTGCCAGCAGCTTCGCGGGGGCTTCAGGAGAGACCCAGTACTTC. It is translated as CASSFAGASGETQYF.

The J gene is TRBJ2-7, the V gene TRBV29-1; 7 bases align to TRBD1. This CDR3 is 16 amino acids long. Trimming cost V 4 bases and J 4 bases; bases outside gene matches: 16. Germline values: CDR1 SQVTM, CDR2 ANQGSEA. CDR3 residues: CSVGVPGTVAQYEQYF. CDR3 bases: TGCAGCGTTGGTGTTCCTGGGACAGTGGCCCAGTACGAGCAGTACTTC.

This clonotype was detected ten times or more. V gene TRBV27 combines with J gene TRBJ1-6; the D gene is possibly TRBD1 (6 bases). Germline V gene data show CDR1 as MNHEY and CDR2 as SMNVEV (reference sequence). The CDR3 extends over 14 amino acids. Trimming left V 4 bases short and J 3 bases short, with 7 bases between. CDR3 region: CASSWTDYNSPLHF. The CDR3 DNA follows: TGTGCCAGCAGTTGGACAGACTATAATTCACCCCTCCACTTT.

The sample holds many counts of this clonotype. This chain joins TRBV20-1 and TRBJ2-7, with 13 bases lining up with TRBD2. Germline lookup yields CDR1 DFQATT and CDR2 SNEGSKA (reference sequence). This CDR3 is 16 amino acids long. V dropped 1 base and J dropped 3; count of bases not matched to a gene: 6. The CDR3 region has the DNA TGCAGTGCTAGAGCAACTAGCGGGAGGGTAAGCTACGAGCAGTACTTC. It yields the protein CSARATSGRVSYEQYF.

This clonotype was seen a handful of times. The chain couples TRBV20-1 to TRBJ1-1, with 7 bases matching TRBD1. Per the germline V gene, CDR1 is DFQATT and CDR2 is SNEGSKA (reference sequence). The J segment lost 6 bases and the V segment lost 6 bases, leaving 16 bases of the junction unmatched. This CDR3 is 15 amino acids long. The CDR3 protein is CSAPDPTGVIAEAFF. CDR3 DNA: TGCAGTGCCCCCGACCCTACAGGGGTGATAGCTGAAGCTTTCTTT.

This clonotype appeared a few times. V gene TRBV24-1 combines with J gene TRBJ2-3; D remains unclear. Germline V lookup: CDR1 KGHDR, CDR2 SFDVKD. The CDR3 has 13 residues. Trimming took off 5 bases at V and 3 bases at J, with 8 bases between the two ends. For the CDR3, the DNA is TGTGCCACCAGTGGGGGTACGACAGATACGCAGTATTTT. This translates into CATSGGTTDTQYF.

This clonotype showed up many times. V usage is TRBV5-1 and J usage is TRBJ2-1; 8 bases fit TRBD2. V lost 7 bases to trimming and J lost 4 bases; unmatched junction nucleotides: 10. In germline, CDR1 is SGHRS, CDR2 YFSETQ. The CDR3 spans 15 residues. The CDR3 here is CASSSGSGSYNEQFF. For the CDR3, the DNA is TGCGCCAGCTCCTCCGGGAGCGGGAGTTACAATGAGCAGTTCTTC.

The chain recombines TRBV20-1 with TRBJ2-1, with D possibly being TRBD1 (5 bases). V gave up 3 bases and J gave up 4 bases, with 13 bases separating them. Germline V gene lookup returns CDR1 DFQATT and CDR2 SNEGSKA (reference sequence). The CDR3 has 14 residues. In nucleotides, the CDR3 is TGCAGTGCTAGCTCCGGGTCAGGGTACAATGAGCAGTTCTTC. As protein: CSASSGSGYNEQFF.

This clonotype was detected many times. The chain uses TRBV12-3 or TRBV12-4 and TRBJ1-5; TRBD1 is a possible D gene (6 bases). V was clipped by 6 bases and J by 1 base, with 13 bases between them. This CDR3 contains 15 residues. CDR3 amino acids: CASRQGHLSNQPQHF. Here the CDR3 DNA reads TGTGCCAGCAGACAGGGACACCTGAGCAATCAGCCCCAGCATTTT.

This clonotype was picked up many times. This rearrangement joins TRBV29-1 to TRBJ2-1, with D possibly being TRBD1 (6 bases). The CDR3 totals 13 residues. V gave up 4 bases and J gave up 3 bases, with 10 bases separating them. Germline V lookup: CDR1 SQVTM, CDR2 ANQGSEA. CDR3 region: CSVGGTYYNEQFF. CDR3 DNA sequence: TGCAGCGTTGGAGGGACATACTACAATGAGCAGTTCTTC.

Many counts were recorded for this clonotype. CDR3 nucleotides: TGTGCCAGCAGTGGACACCGTAATTCACCCCTCCACTTT. Protein sequence: CASSGHRNSPLHF. The chain uses TRBV6-1 and TRBJ1-6; D is unresolved. CDR1 and CDR2 (germline): MNHNS, SASEGT. The CDR3 covers 13 residues. Deletions cut 4 bases from V and 6 bases from J, with 7 bases between.

This clonotype was detected a few times. This chain joins TRBV11-3 and TRBJ2-1, with 12 positions matching TRBD1. V lost 3 bases and J lost 6; bases outside the gene matches: 3. Germline CDR1 SGHNT, CDR2 YENEEA. The CDR3 consists of 15 residues. The CDR3 region is CASSLGTGGFNEQFF. The DNA for the CDR3 is TGTGCCAGCAGCTTGGGGACAGGGGGCTTCAATGAGCAGTTCTTC.

This clonotype was seen a handful of times. V usage is TRBV6-1 and J usage is TRBJ2-1, with 8 nucleotides matching TRBD2. The length of the CDR3 is 15 residues. Per the germline V gene, CDR1 is MNHNS and CDR2 is SASEGT. V lost 5 bases, J lost 2 bases, and 5 bases stayed unmatched. For the CDR3, the DNA is TGTGCCAGCAGTATAAAGCGGGAGCCCTACAATGAGCAGTTCTTC. Translating it yields CASSIKREPYNEQFF.

V is TRBV29-1 and J is TRBJ2-3, with 7 bases matching TRBD2. This CDR3 comprises 16 residues. With V trimmed by 4 bases and J by 6 bases, 16 bases remained unmatched. Germline CDR1 and CDR2: SQVTM and ANQGSEA. The CDR3: CSVGVMGGEGIDTQYF. For the CDR3, the DNA is TGCAGCGTTGGCGTAATGGGAGGGGAGGGCATCGATACGCAGTATTTT.

There are a few counts of this clonotype. The genes are TRBV5-5 and TRBJ1-2; perhaps TRBD1 as D (6 bases). Between the trimmed V and J ends, which lost 1 base and 4 bases, there was a span of 11 bases. This CDR3 spans 14 amino acids. CDR1 SGHKS and CDR2 YYEKEE come from the germline V gene (reference sequence). CDR3 amino acids: CASSLQGLIYGYTF. Written as DNA, the CDR3 is TGTGCCAGCAGCTTGCAGGGGCTGATCTATGGCTACACCTTC.

The rearrangement uses TRBV29-1 and TRBJ2-1; D remains unclear. The CDR3 is made up of 10 amino acids. The germline gives CDR1 SQVTM, CDR2 ANQGSEA. Between the trimmed V and J ends, which lost 6 bases and 12 bases, there was a span of 12 bases. CDR3 loop: CSVATQVQFF. CDR3 DNA sequence: TGCAGCGTAGCGACCCAGGTGCAGTTCTTC.

Many counts were recorded for this clonotype. The chain links TRBV6-5 to TRBJ1-5; 7 positions match TRBD1. CDR3 size: 18 residues. The germline V gene encodes CDR1 MNHEY and CDR2 SVGAGI. V shed 0 bases and J 0 bases; nucleotides not matched to a gene: 8. CDR3 protein: CASSYSMRGRFSNQPQHF. In DNA, the CDR3 is TGTGCCAGCAGTTACTCGATGAGGGGGCGTTTTAGCAATCAGCCCCAGCATTTT.

This clonotype was observed a few times. The chain employs TRBV6-2 or TRBV6-3 and TRBJ1-2; no reliable D call. Germline V CDR1 and CDR2: MNHEY, SVGEGT. The CDR3 has 15 residues. Deletions cut 4 bases from V and 2 bases from J, with 14 bases between. CDR3 nucleotide sequence: TGTGCCAGCAGTTCGCCCCATGGCGGGAACTATGGCTACACCTTC. The encoded protein is CASSSPHGGNYGYTF.

A word on this clonotype: Relative to the germline gene, one junction end is altered; a read error may explain this. The chain uses TRBV2 and TRBJ2-1, with TRBD1 matching over 10 bases. The germline gives CDR1 SNHLY, CDR2 FYNNEI. The CDR3 extends over 16 amino acids. CDR3: CASREDRGRFYNEQFF. Here the CDR3 DNA reads TGTGCCAGCAGGGAAGACAGGGGGCGATTCTACAATGAGCAGTTCTTC. Variable domain in full (rest from reference TRBV2 and TRBJ2-1): EPEVTQTPSHQVTQMGQEVILRCVPISNHLYFYWYRQILGQKVEFLVSFYNNEISEKSEIFDDQFSVERPDGSNFTLKIRSTKLEDSAMYFCASREDRGRFYNEQFFGPGTRLTVL.

The gene calls are TRBV12-3 or TRBV12-4 and TRBJ2-7; 7 nucleotides align to TRBD2. V dropped 5 bases and J dropped 5; count of bases not matched to a gene: 9. The CDR3 length is 14 residues. CDR3 nucleotide sequence: TGTGCCAGCAGTCCTGGGGGAGGGTTCAACGAGCAGTACTTC. Protein product: CASSPGGGFNEQYF.